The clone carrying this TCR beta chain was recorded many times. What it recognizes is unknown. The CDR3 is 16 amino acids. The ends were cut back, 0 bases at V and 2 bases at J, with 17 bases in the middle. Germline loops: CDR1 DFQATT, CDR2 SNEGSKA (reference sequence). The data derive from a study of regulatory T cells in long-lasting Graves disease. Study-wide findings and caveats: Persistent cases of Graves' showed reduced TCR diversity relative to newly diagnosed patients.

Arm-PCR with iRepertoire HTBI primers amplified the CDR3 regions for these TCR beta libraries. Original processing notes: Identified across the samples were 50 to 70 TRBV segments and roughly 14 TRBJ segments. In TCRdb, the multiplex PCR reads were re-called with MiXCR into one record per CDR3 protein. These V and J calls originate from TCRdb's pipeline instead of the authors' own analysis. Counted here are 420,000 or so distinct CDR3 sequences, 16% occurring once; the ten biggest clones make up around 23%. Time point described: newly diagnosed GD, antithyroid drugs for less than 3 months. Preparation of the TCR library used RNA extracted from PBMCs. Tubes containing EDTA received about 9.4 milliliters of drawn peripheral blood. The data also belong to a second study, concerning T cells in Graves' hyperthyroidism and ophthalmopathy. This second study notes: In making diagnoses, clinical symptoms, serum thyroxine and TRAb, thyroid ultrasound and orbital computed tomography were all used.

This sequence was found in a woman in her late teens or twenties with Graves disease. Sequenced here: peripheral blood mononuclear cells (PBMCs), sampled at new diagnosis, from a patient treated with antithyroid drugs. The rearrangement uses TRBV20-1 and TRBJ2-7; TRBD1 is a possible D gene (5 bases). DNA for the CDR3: TGCAGTGCTAGAGATGGGAAGACAGTCCCTACCTACGAGCAGTACTTC. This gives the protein CSARDGKTVPTYEQYF.